This TCR beta chain was found in a study of Ad26.COV2.S vaccination and SARS-CoV-2 variants. Whole-study context: Intramuscular Ad26.COV2.S doses were given once or twice, 56 days apart. Findings of the study overall: Spike-specific CD8+ and CD4+ T cell responses reportedly showed substantial breadth after vaccination.

Noted treatment: around 19 received Ad26.COV2.S at low or high dose, single or two shots; five or six received placebo; per-sample allocation not given. The investigators took samples on day 63 after the first vaccine or placebo injection. This Boston cohort included adults aged 18-55 years. Wuhan-strain spike was delivered by a replication-incompetent Ad26 vector. Only in-frame clones appear in the TCRdb table, and some are missing; sequencing was by immunoSEQ multiplex PCR. This table has about 440,000 clones, about 90% appearing once. This clone has at least ten counts. Its antigen is undetermined. The same CDR3 also results from other DNA sequences found in this sample. The CDR3 spans 13 residues. Germline assignment: CDR1 ENHRY and CDR2 SYGVKD. V trimming: 6 bases; J trimming: 1 base; junction bases outside the gene matches: 2.

This receptor was taken from a person between 18 and 59 years old who received the Ad26.COV2.S COVID-19 vaccine or a placebo. The chain carries TRBV10-3 and TRBJ1-1; 7 nucleotides agree with TRBD1. Specimen: peripheral blood, collected in a trial of Ad26.COV2.S vaccine versus placebo. In nucleotides, the CDR3 is TGTGCCATCAGCGACAGGGAGAACACTGAAGCTTTCTTT. It encodes CAISDRENTEAFF.